What follows are 14 T cell receptor beta chains derived from one specimen sequenced in a study of T cell changes during pregnancy in multiple sclerosis. Sequenced by immunoSEQ multiplex PCR; TCRdb stores in-frame clones only, minus some. The sample holds almost 65,000 clones, about nine tenths seen once. The sample in question was peripheral blood, obtained in the first trimester of pregnancy. These receptors came from a female donor with multiple sclerosis, enrolled in a pregnancy study.

This rearrangement joins TRBV14 to TRBJ1-3; D is undetermined. This CDR3 has 16 residues. Trimming left V 2 bases short and J 0 bases short, with 11 bases between. Germline V gene sequence: CDR1 SGHDN, CDR2 FVKESK. The DNA for the CDR3 is TGTGCCAGCAGCCAATACCTTAAGAGCTCTGGAAACACCATATATTTT. It is translated as CASSQYLKSSGNTIYF.

The J gene is TRBJ2-1, the V gene TRBV10-3; 8 bases match TRBD2. Losses at the gene ends were 4 bases for V and 9 bases for J; bases not matched to a gene: 8. This CDR3 has 14 amino acids. CDR1 and CDR2 (germline): ENHRY, SYGVKD. CDR3 DNA: TGTGCCATCAGTGGAGCCGGGACTAGTCTTGAGCAGTTCTTC. Translated: CAISGAGTSLEQFF.

The chain links TRBV15 to TRBJ2-1; TRBD2 matches 7 bases. The CDR3 runs 17 residues. The ends lost 1 base at V and 6 bases at J; junction bases unmatched: 12. Germline CDR1 LNHNV, CDR2 YYDKDF (reference sequence). The CDR3 sequence: CATSRGWGGSNFNEQFF. The CDR3 coding sequence is TGTGCCACCAGCAGAGGCTGGGGGGGGTCGAATTTCAATGAGCAGTTCTTC.

This clone has a single count. V usage is TRBV7-6 and J usage is TRBJ2-3, with TRBD1 as a possible D gene (7 bases). Trimming removed 5 bases at V and 9 bases at J, with 15 bases between. In germline, CDR1 is SGHVS, CDR2 FNYEAQ. This CDR3 region has 13 residues. CDR3: CASSERGRGTQYF. The DNA for the CDR3 is TGTGCCAGCAGCGAAAGGGGGCGGGGAACGCAGTATTTT.

This clone has just one count. The chain has TRBV6-5 and TRBJ1-2; TRBD1 is a possible D gene (6 bases). Germline V gene sequence: CDR1 MNHEY, CDR2 SVGAGI. V was cut by 8 bases and J by 2 bases, with 15 bases left in between. The CDR3 spans 14 residues. The CDR3 region is CASSLGTPNYGYTF. CDR3 bases: TGTGCCAGCTCCTTAGGGACACCCAACTATGGCTACACCTTC.

The rearrangement joins TRBV11-3 to TRBJ2-1; 15 bases map to TRBD2. Trimming cost V 5 bases and J 7 bases; bases outside gene matches: 3. This CDR3 has 15 residues. CDR1 and CDR2 from the germline V gene are SGHNT and YENEEA. This chain's CDR3 is CASSHGTSGRNEQFF. Here the CDR3 DNA reads TGTGCCAGCAGCCATGGGACTAGCGGGAGGAATGAGCAGTTCTTC. The variable domain in full, completed from reference TRBV11-3 and TRBJ2-1, reads EAGVVQSPRYKIIEKKQPVAFWCNPISGHNTLYWYLQNLGQGPELLIRYENEEAVDDSQLPKDRFSAERLKGVDSTLKIQPAELGDSAVYLCASSHGTSGRNEQFFGPGTRLTVL.

The chain links TRBV6-4 to TRBJ2-1; 11 bases line up with TRBD1. The CDR3 has 16 amino acids. Germline CDR1 is MRHNA and CDR2 is SNTAGT. After removal of 0 bases from V and 7 bases from J, the junction contained 5 bases not matched to a gene. The CDR3 nucleotides are TGTGCCAGCAGTGACTCTGAAGGGACAGGGGGAAATGAGCAGTTCTTC. It translates to CASSDSEGTGGNEQFF.

The chain employs TRBV4-3 and TRBJ2-7; 11 nucleotides align to TRBD2. The CDR3 length is 16 residues. V shed 4 bases, J shed 2 bases, and the junction held 7 bases outside the gene matches. The germline V gene has CDR1 LGHNA and CDR2 YSLEER. For the CDR3, the DNA is TGCGCCAGCAGCCTGGGACTAGCGGAGGGAACCTACGAGCAGTACTTC. This gives the protein CASSLGLAEGTYEQYF.

The V and J genes are TRBV27 and TRBJ2-1; perhaps TRBD1 as D (6 bases). The V gene's germline CDR1 is MNHEY and CDR2 SMNVEV (reference sequence). This CDR3 contains 15 residues. V dropped 6 bases and J dropped 4 bases, with 16 bases sitting between them. CDR3 sequence (DNA): TGTGCCAGCAGCCGCAGTGGGGGCGGGTACAATGAGCAGTTCTTC. Amino acids: CASSRSGGGYNEQFF.

The chain couples TRBV28 to TRBJ1-4; no clear D. Germline V CDR1 and CDR2: MDHEN, SYDVKM. CDR3 size: 11 residues. V dropped 8 bases and J dropped 11 bases, with 12 bases sitting between them. CDR3 residues: CASGPQFKLFF. The CDR3 DNA reads TGTGCCAGCGGCCCGCAGTTCAAACTGTTTTTT.

This rearrangement joins TRBV30 to TRBJ1-2; D unclear. The length of the CDR3 is 15 residues. Germline loops: CDR1 GTSNPN, CDR2 SVGIG (reference sequence). V was trimmed by 7 bases and J by 4 bases, leaving 22 bases between them. The CDR3 spells CASPLPAGEVYGYTF. The CDR3 nucleotides read TGTGCCTCCCCACTCCCTGCCGGGGAGGTCTATGGCTACACCTTC.

The J gene is TRBJ2-3, the V gene TRBV7-9, with 10 nucleotides matching TRBD2. The V segment lost 4 bases and the J segment 3 bases; nucleotides outside the gene matches: 1. Germline V lookup: CDR1 SEHNR, CDR2 FQNEAQ (reference sequence). The CDR3 spans 14 residues. Here the CDR3 reads CASSSSGRTDTQYF. As DNA, the CDR3 is TGTGCCAGCAGCTCTAGCGGGAGAACAGATACGCAGTATTTT.

The genes are TRBV7-3 and TRBJ2-1; 8 bases align to TRBD2. The V gene's germline CDR1 is SGHTA and CDR2 FQGTGA. This CDR3 has 15 residues. Losses at the gene ends were 3 bases for V and 6 bases for J; bases not matched to a gene: 7. DNA of the CDR3: TGTGCCAGCAGCTTCGGACCGGGACTAGGCAATGAGCAGTTCTTC. It specifies CASSFGPGLGNEQFF.

The J gene is TRBJ1-1, the V gene TRBV19; D is undetermined. The length of the CDR3 is 16 residues. V was trimmed by 4 bases and J by 6 bases, leaving 21 bases between them. Germline V CDR1 and CDR2: LNHDA, SQIVND (reference sequence). CDR3 coding DNA: TGTGCCAGTAGTAAACATCCACAGTCCACAAGACCTGAAGCTTTCTTT. Its protein is CASSKHPQSTRPEAFF.